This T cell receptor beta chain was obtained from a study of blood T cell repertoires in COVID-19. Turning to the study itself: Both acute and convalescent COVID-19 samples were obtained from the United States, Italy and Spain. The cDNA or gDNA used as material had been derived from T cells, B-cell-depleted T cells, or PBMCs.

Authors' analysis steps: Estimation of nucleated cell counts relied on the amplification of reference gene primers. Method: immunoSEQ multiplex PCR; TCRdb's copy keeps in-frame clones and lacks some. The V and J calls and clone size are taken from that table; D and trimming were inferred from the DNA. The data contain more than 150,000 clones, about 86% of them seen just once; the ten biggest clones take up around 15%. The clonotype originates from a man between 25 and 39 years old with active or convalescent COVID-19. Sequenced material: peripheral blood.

CDR3 DNA: TGTGCCAGCAGTTCAATCGCGGCCTTTCCCTACAATGAGCAGTTCTTC. Its protein product is CASSSIAAFPYNEQFF. The V and J genes are TRBV27 and TRBJ2-1; D gene uncertain. The CDR3 extends over 16 amino acids. The V end lost 4 bases, the J end lost 2 bases, and 15 bases lay between the germline ends. Germline V CDR1 and CDR2: MNHEY, SMNVEV (reference sequence).